The rows below give T cell receptor beta chains drawn from one sample of a study of OX40 agonist ivuxolimab in advanced cancers. TCRdb's table, derived via immunoSEQ multiplex PCR, lists solely in-frame clones and lacks some. The repertoire holds tens of thousands of clones, with about 89% as singletons. The sequences come from CD4+ or CD8+ T cells sorted from blood, collected in a trial of the OX40 agonist ivuxolimab. These receptors originate from an adult with an advanced solid tumor such as melanoma, head and neck, liver or kidney cancer. CDR3s include the opening cysteine and the closing phenylalanine or tryptophan. Fields, in order: D gene, J gene, V gene, clone size, CDR3 DNA, CDR3 protein. D genes are given only for firm matches. Clone sizes are given selectively: once, few, many, or a class where the clone is expanded.

NA	TRBJ2-5	TRBV14	NA	TGTGCCAGCAGCCAGACCTTCACGGTGGGACTCCGGCAAGAGACCCAGTACTTC	CASSQTFTVGLRQETQYF
TRBD2	TRBJ2-3	TRBV19	NA	TGTGCCAGTAGTAGGACTAGCGGAAGCTACGAAGGCACAGATACGCAGTATTTT	CASSRTSGSYEGTDTQYF
NA	TRBJ1-1	TRBV5-1	NA	TGCGCCAGCAGCTCCTCTTCGGGTTCCATGAACACTGAAGCTTTCTTT	CASSSSSGSMNTEAFF
NA	TRBJ1-1	TRBV27	NA	TGTGCCAGCAGTTCGACTTCGGGAGGGACGGTGTATTCCACTGAAGCTTTCTTT	CASSSTSGGTVYSTEAFF
TRBD2	TRBJ2-1	TRBV30	NA	TGTGCCTGGAGTGTTTGGCGGGGGAGCTCCTACAATGAGCAGTTCTTC	CAWSVWRGSSYNEQFF
NA	TRBJ1-2	TRBV21-1	few	TGTGCCAGCAGCAAAGCGGGGGGTCAGGATGGCTACACCTTC	CASSKAGGQDGYTF
NA	TRBJ2-6	TRBV27	NA	TGTGCCAGCAGTTTAAGATGGACAGTCTCTGGGGCCAACGTCCTGACTTTC	CASSLRWTVSGANVLTF
NA	TRBJ2-2	TRBV2	NA	TGTGCCAGTCACAGTATACCCACCGGGGAGCTGTTTTTT	CASHSIPTGELFF
TRBD2	TRBJ2-7	TRBV11-1	few	TGTGCCAGCAGCCCGCGGACTAGCGGAGCCTACGAGCAGTACTTC	CASSPRTSGAYEQYF
NA	TRBJ1-4	TRBV6-6	NA	TGTGCCAGCAGTTCCACAGGGCTTGCAACTAATGAAAAACTGTTTTTT	CASSSTGLATNEKLFF
NA	TRBJ2-4	TRBV11-3	NA	TGTGCCAGCAGCTTACAAGCAGGAGGGGCCAAAAACATTCAGTACTTC	CASSLQAGGAKNIQYF
NA	TRBJ2-1	TRBV30	NA	TGTGCCTGGAGTTATGCGGGTGAGCAGTTCTTC	CAWSYAGEQFF
NA	TRBJ2-3	TRBV5-1	NA	TGCGCCAGCAGCTTACAGCCTAGCACAGATACGCAGTATTTT	CASSLQPSTDTQYF
NA	TRBJ1-2	TRBV7-2	once	TGTGCCAGCAGCCCCCCTCCGTACTATGGCTACACCTTC	CASSPPPYYGYTF
NA	TRBJ2-2	TRBV27	NA	TGTGCCAGCACCCCCGACAGGTCGAACACCGGGGAGCTGTTTTTT	CASTPDRSNTGELFF
TRBD2	TRBJ2-1	TRBV9	NA	TGTGCCAGCAGCGTAGATACTAGCGGGAGGTTGAGCTCCTACAATGAGCAGTTCTTC	CASSVDTSGRLSSYNEQFF
TRBD2	TRBJ2-7	TRBV2	NA	TGTGCCAGCATGGGACTAGCGGGATTCTCCTACGAGCAGTACTTC	CASMGLAGFSYEQYF
NA	TRBJ2-2	TRBV4-3	NA	TGCGCCAGCAGCCAAGATCAGGGGCTGAACACCGGGGAGCTGTTTTTT	CASSQDQGLNTGELFF
NA	TRBJ2-3	TRBV20-1	NA	TGCAGTGCTAGACCCAGGGGCTCGCAGTATTTT	CSARPRGSQYF
NA	TRBJ2-3	TRBV7-2	NA	TGTGCCAGCAGCTTTAATTCGATAGGCACAGATACGCAGTATTTT	CASSFNSIGTDTQYF
TRBD1	TRBJ1-5	TRBV12-5	NA	TGTGCTAGTGGTTCCATGAGTCCTACGGGACAGGGGTTCGGCAGCAATCAGCCCCAGCATTTT	CASGSMSPTGQGFGSNQPQHF
NA	TRBJ2-7	TRBV29-1	NA	TGCAGCGTTGAAGACCCCGGGGCCCCCCACGAGCAGTACTTC	CSVEDPGAPHEQYF
TRBD2	TRBJ2-1	TRBV28	NA	TGTGCCAGCAGCCCTTCACTAGCGGGAGGGTGGAATGAGCAGTTCTTC	CASSPSLAGGWNEQFF
NA	TRBJ2-2	TRBV6-1	NA	TGTGCCAGCAGTGACTCCTTTCACACCGGGGAGCTGTTTTTT	CASSDSFHTGELFF
NA	TRBJ1-5	TRBV19	NA	TGTGCCAGTTTACAAACCGGCAATCAGCCCCAGCATTTT	CASLQTGNQPQHF
NA	TRBJ1-1	TRBV5-4	NA	TGTGCCAGCAGCTTGGTCGAAATCTCTGAAGCTTTCTTT	CASSLVEISEAFF
TRBD1	TRBJ2-6	TRBV18	NA	TGTGCCAGCTCACCGGGACAGGGTAATTCTGGGGCCAACGTCCTGACTTTC	CASSPGQGNSGANVLTF
NA	TRBJ1-6	TRBV30	NA	TGTGCCTGGCAGGAAACGGGCCCTTTCCACTTT	CAWQETGPFHF
NA	TRBJ2-3	TRBV11-2	NA	TGTGCCAGCAGCTTAAGTCCTCCAGATACGCAGTATTTT	CASSLSPPDTQYF
NA	TRBJ2-1	TRBV11-2	NA	TGTGCCAGCAGCCCCCTCCCAGGGAACAATGAGCAGTTCTTC	CASSPLPGNNEQFF
NA	TRBJ1-6	TRBV27	NA	TGTGCCAGCAGCCGTGGACTGACTTCACCCCTCCACTTT	CASSRGLTSPLHF
NA	TRBJ1-4	TRBV30	NA	TGTGCCTGGGGCCGGGGGGGAGGAACTAATGAAAAACTGTTTTTT	CAWGRGGGTNEKLFF
TRBD1	TRBJ2-5	TRBV7-9	NA	TGTGCCAGCAGCGGGGGACAGCCGACGACCCAGTACTTC	CASSGGQPTTQYF
NA	TRBJ2-3	TRBV6-1	NA	TGTGCCAGCAGTGAACCGGGCAGGGCGACAGATACGCAGTATTTT	CASSEPGRATDTQYF
NA	TRBJ1-2	TRBV6-6	NA	TGTGCCAGCAGCCCGGGATCCAACTATGGCTACACCTTC	CASSPGSNYGYTF
NA	TRBJ1-1	TRBV6-6	NA	TGTGCCAGTGGACAGAATATTGAAGCTTTCTTT	CASGQNIEAFF
NA	TRBJ2-3	TRBV7-9	NA	TGTGCCAGCAGCTTAGATAAGGGTGGCACAGATACGCAGTATTTT	CASSLDKGGTDTQYF
NA	TRBJ2-1	TRBV5-1	NA	TGCGCCAGCAGCCGGATGCCTAGCGCAGACAATGAGCAGTTCTTC	CASSRMPSADNEQFF
NA	TRBJ1-5	TRBV7-9	NA	TGTGCCAGCAGCTCGAACACCGCGCCTGCCCAACCCCAGCATTTT	CASSSNTAPAQPQHF
NA	TRBJ2-1	TRBV19	NA	TGTGCCAGTAGTTCCGGGCCGGGTAGAAACAATGAGCAGTTCTTC	CASSSGPGRNNEQFF
TRBD2	TRBJ2-5	TRBV7-7	NA	TGTGCCAGCAGCTTGGGACTAGCGGGATCGGAGACCCAGTACTTC	CASSLGLAGSETQYF
NA	TRBJ2-1	TRBV2	once	TGTGCCAGCACCTCATCCGGGGCTAGTCAGCGCAATGAGCAGTTCTTC	CASTSSGASQRNEQFF
TRBD2	TRBJ2-1	TRBV10-3	NA	TGTGCCATCAGTGAATCTAGCGGGAGGGCCTCCTACAATGAGCAGTTCTTC	CAISESSGRASYNEQFF
TRBD1	TRBJ1-5	TRBV28	NA	TGTGCCAGCAGTCGAGGGACAGGGGGCGAAAATCAGCCCCAGCATTTT	CASSRGTGGENQPQHF
NA	TRBJ2-1	TRBV5-1	NA	TGCGCCAGCAGCTTGAGTGGGGAGTTCGGGCTAGACAATGAGCAGTTCTTC	CASSLSGEFGLDNEQFF
TRBD2	TRBJ2-5	TRBV19	NA	TGTGCCAGTAGCGGGACTAGCGGGAGGGCCGGAGGAGAGACCCAGTACTTC	CASSGTSGRAGGETQYF
TRBD2	TRBJ2-1	TRBV5-1	NA	TGCGCCAGCAGGGTAGGACTAGCGGGGAACAATGAGCAGTTCTTC	CASRVGLAGNNEQFF
NA	TRBJ2-7	TRBV7-7	NA	TGTGCCAGCAGTGAAGGACTCTCTACCCTCGAGCAGTACTTC	CASSEGLSTLEQYF
NA	TRBJ1-4	TRBV21-1	NA	TGTGCCAGCAGCAAATTTCAAGGGACTCGTGCAACTAATGAAAAACTGTTTTTT	CASSKFQGTRATNEKLFF
TRBD1	TRBJ2-7	TRBV5-1	NA	TGCGCCAGCAGCTGGACAGGGGGCCCCTACGAGCAGTACTTC	CASSWTGGPYEQYF
NA	TRBJ2-3	TRBV19	NA	TGTGCCAGTAGCCCGACAGGGGACTATGCAGATACGCAGTATTTT	CASSPTGDYADTQYF